This T cell receptor (beta chain) stems from a study of shared clonotypes between healthy human individuals (TCRdb year 2020). As for the study more broadly: A couple of women and a few men aged 18 to 49 years were included in the cohort. To increase sequencing depth and limit assay-specific biases, TCR repertoire library preparation and sequencing were carried out by different laboratories using diverse techniques. Per donor, leukapheresis produced somewhere between about 0.94 and 9 billion PBMCs. To estimate repertoire size and how much clonotypes are shared between individuals, the study performed deep sequencing of blood TCR repertoires from a few healthy adults. Per donor, three plates each were used for CD4 naive and CD4 memory, two for CD8 naive, and one for CD8 memory.

The donors were healthy, HIV-negative adults with no recently reported acute infections or vaccinations. Every donor was a Caucasian adult living in Nashville, Tennessee, USA. CD4+ T cells were enriched by magnetic negative selection, after which naive cells were positively selected on CD45RA and the negative fraction was taken as the memory subset. After blood collection by leukapheresis, PBMCs were isolated using Ficoll-Histopaque density gradient centrifugation and then cryopreserved in the vapor phase of liquid nitrogen. Purity and quantity of every magnetically sorted T cell population were checked by analytical flow cytometry. Genomic DNA was isolated from each sorted fraction and quantified by UV absorbance on a Nanodrop 2000c. With regard to this clone: Its target antigen remains unknown. No base qualities exist here, and no much larger clone lies one base off it.

General conclusions and limits of the study: Clonotypes shared by all four sorted-subset donors showed higher generation probabilities than non-shared clonotypes. Across four donors, roughly 5% of naive CD4, 3% to 3.5% of naive CD8, 2% to 2.5% of memory CD4, and about 0.44% of memory CD8 clonotypes were shared. Sampling was restricted to blood, and TCR repertoires in tissues likely differ from the TCR repertoires found in blood. Based on pairwise subsampling, the degree of clonotype sharing among donors was expected to be affected by sequencing depth. Naive subsets generally had larger estimated clonotype richness than memory subsets did. Rarefaction of sorted-subset datasets indicated incomplete sequencing despite the large sequencing depth. The genetic and exposure-history diversity represented was limited by the small number of donors.

The germline V gene supplies CDR1 SGHRS and CDR2 YFSETQ. Its CDR3 holds 15 amino acids, cysteine through phenylalanine. The entry retains the CDR3 DNA only, 45 bases that are in frame from base 1. From V the trimming removes 5 bases and from J it removes 4 bases, while the gene matches leave 8 bases of the junction unaccounted for. Using the deep immunoSEQ assay, multiplex PCR amplified TCR CDR3 regions from genomic DNA. Extracted genomic DNA from each cell subset was distributed evenly across all wells of several immunoSEQ 96-well plates, and each plate was treated as a replicate. For sorted subsets, each replicate PCR was loaded with approximately 190 ng genomic DNA, equivalent to 25,000 to 35,000 T cell genomes. The purified libraries were quantified using a Qubit 3.0 fluorometer, sized with a Bioanalyzer 2100, and then quantified again using the KAPA Library Quantification kit. A separate single-read 150-cycle Illumina NextSeq 550 flow cell was used to sequence each immunoSEQ 96-well plate. Per the authors' processing: Because the immunoSEQ output included only junctional sequences and no quality scores, the filtering could not be the same as the filtering used for full-length reads. To assign V/J genes and CDR3, sequences were annotated using PyIR, a Python wrapper for IgBLAST v1.9, with IMGT germline references. Any read was removed if the V/J assignment was weak (E-value above 1e-6), the CDR3 was missing, or the read contained stop codons, out-of-frame junctions, or ambiguous translated residues. V3J clonotypes were defined by identical inferred V gene, J gene, and CDR3 amino acid sequence. The percentage overlap between two repertoires was calculated by dividing the number of shared unique clonotypes by the size of the smaller repertoire. Richness of each repertoire was evaluated using RTK rarefaction, the Chao1 estimator, and Recon v2.1 estimates of unobserved clonotypes. OLGA was used to compute generation probabilities for all TCRbeta clonotypes that the gDNA method yielded from four donors. Imported from immuneACCESS, the table was reduced by TCRdb to in-frame sequences with V and J called. These copies leave out some clones; in studies compared against another copy, an unresolved V gene accounts for under half, and the cause of the remainder is not known. V, J and clone size are taken as reported in that table, and D and trimming were inferred from the DNA itself. The table for this sample lists roughly 2.5 million clones; approximately 94% of them were counted only once. Over 0.12% of the sample is in the top ten clones.

The sample was naive CD4+ T cells sorted from blood. The cell subset or site label on this specimen signifies: CD45RA+ positively selected. Recombination linked TRBV5-1 to TRBJ2-2; TRBD2 agrees with 7 junctional bases. This TCR derives from a young man in good health. The DNA sequence follows: TGCGCCAGCAGATCAGCGGGGCTGGGCACCGGGGAGCTGTTTTTT. Its translation reads: CASRSAGLGTGELFF. The CDR3 plus the reference TRBV5-1 and TRBJ2-2 genes for the other parts give the full variable domain: KAGVTQTPRYLIKTRGQQVTLSCSPISGHRSVSWYQQTPGQGLQFLFEYFSETQRNKGNFPGRFSGRQFSNSRSEMNVSTLELGDSALYLCASRSAGLGTGELFFGEGSRLTVL.